These 18 T cell receptor beta chains share one sample of origin, sequenced in a study of blood T cells in healthy people across ages. Alongside a J-beta primer mix, a sample-barcoded 5' primer served in a second PCR lasting 7 to 11 cycles. TCRdb passed the 5' RACE reads through MiXCR, listing each CDR3 protein once. The repertoire has 700,000 to 850,000 distinct CDR3 sequences, approximately 35% of them found once; the top ten carry roughly 13%. The sample taken for sequencing was blood. The receptors here all came from a man younger than 35 in good health.

The chain joins TRBV11-2 to TRBJ2-4, with D possibly matching TRBD1 (6 bases). Judging by the DNA end, TRBJ2-7 fits better; the J call may be wrong. The germline CDR1 and CDR2 sequences are SGHAT and FQNNGV. This CDR3 is 14 amino acids long. The CDR3: CASSTTQGSGEQYF. In DNA form, the CDR3 reads TGTGCCAGCAGCACTACACAGGGTTCGGGCGAGCAGTACTTC.

This clonotype was seen a handful of times. The rearrangement joins TRBV28 to TRBJ2-1; 8 bases agree with TRBD2. CDR1 MDHEN and CDR2 SYDVKM come from the germline V gene. The CDR3 loop spans 16 amino acids. Trimming removed 2 bases from V and 4 bases from J; junction bases left unmatched: 7. The CDR3 DNA follows: TGTGCCAGCAGTTTAGGGTCCAGCGGGGGTTACAATGAGCAGTTCTTC. This codes for CASSLGSSGGYNEQFF.

This clonotype was observed once. A much larger clone differs by one base, so this may be a read error. The chain recombines TRBV6-6 with TRBJ2-1; the D is unclear. The tail of the sequence fits TRBJ2-7 better, so the J call may be wrong. The germline CDR1 and CDR2 sequences are MNHNY and SVGAGI (reference sequence). The CDR3 totals 13 residues. CDR3 region: CASGRTGYNEQYF. CDR3 DNA sequence: TGTGCCAGCGGTAGAACTGGCTACAATGAGCAGTACTTC.

V and J are TRBV6-5 and TRBJ2-3, with 11 nucleotides matching TRBD1. Germline CDR1 MNHEY, CDR2 SVGAGI. The CDR3 length is 16 residues. Unmatched junction bases numbered 12, after V lost 2 bases and J lost 11 bases. In DNA, the CDR3 is TGTGCCAGCAGTTACGGGACAGGGGGGATTGGGAATATGCAGTATTTT. This translates into CASSYGTGGIGNMQYF.

This clonotype was counted between two and nine times. The chain uses TRBV7-2 and TRBJ1-4; maybe TRBD1 (6 bases). The germline V gene has CDR1 SGHTA and CDR2 FQGNSA. Trimming cost V 3 bases and J 4 bases, with 9 bases left between them. This CDR3 region has 14 residues. As DNA, the CDR3 is TGTGCCAGCAGCTTGGAACAGGGTAATGAAAAACTGTTTTTT. Protein sequence: CASSLEQGNEKLFF.

This clonotype was counted ten times or more. The CDR3 here is CASSPPRGTSGDPYNEQFF. The CDR3 nucleotides read TGTGCCAGCAGTCCACCCAGGGGGACTAGCGGGGATCCTTACAATGAGCAGTTCTTC. The chain has TRBV12-3 or TRBV12-4 and TRBJ2-1, with 13 bases lining up with TRBD2. The CDR3 runs 19 residues. Losses at the gene ends were 5 bases for V and 4 bases for J; bases not matched to a gene: 14.

The J gene is TRBJ2-6, the V gene TRBV28; 8 bases are shared with TRBD1. The CDR3 extends over 13 amino acids. Looked up from germline, CDR1 is MDHEN and CDR2 is SYDVKM. With 7 bases clipped from V and 13 bases from J, the junction kept 9 bases outside the gene matches. The CDR3 sequence: CASKTGAIQVLTF. The CDR3 nucleotides read TGTGCCAGCAAGACAGGGGCCATACAAGTCCTGACTTTC.

V usage is TRBV6-1 and J usage is TRBJ1-1; no reliable D call. The CDR3 is 14 amino acids. CDR1 is MNHNS and CDR2 is SASEGT in the germline V gene. Deletions cut 8 bases from V and 3 bases from J, with 16 bases between. The CDR3 coding sequence is TGTGCCAGCGGCCGGCGAACAGAAGACACTGAAGCTTTCTTT. It translates to CASGRRTEDTEAFF.

The V call is TRBV5-6, the J call TRBJ2-2, with a possible D match to TRBD1 (5 bases). CDR3 length: 16 residues. Trimming took off 0 bases at V and 1 base at J, with 10 bases between the two ends. Germline V gene lookup returns CDR1 SGHDT and CDR2 YYEEEE. The CDR3 DNA reads as TGTGCCAGCAGCTTGGCCTTGACAGTGAACACCGGGGAGCTGTTTTTT. Amino acids: CASSLALTVNTGELFF.

J is TRBJ2-7 and V is TRBV12-3 or TRBV12-4; TRBD2 agrees at 7 bases. CDR3 length equals 15 residues. The J segment lost 7 bases and the V segment lost 3 bases, leaving 12 bases of the junction unmatched. The CDR3 spells CASSFGLGVGDEQYF. CDR3 in DNA: TGTGCCAGCAGTTTCGGACTAGGGGTCGGGGATGAGCAGTACTTC.

As for this clonotype: This may be a read error, as it is one base from a much larger clone. This chain uses TRBV20-1 with TRBJ1-2; 7 nucleotides match TRBD1. This CDR3 is 13 amino acids long. Germline loops: CDR1 DFQATT, CDR2 SNEGSKA (reference sequence). V dropped 6 bases and J dropped 3; count of bases not matched to a gene: 7. The CDR3 region is CSAVDRTDYGYTF. The CDR3 DNA is TGCAGTGCCGTGGACAGGACTGACTATGGCTACACCTTC.

The sample holds a few counts of this clonotype. The chain carries TRBV6-2 or TRBV6-3 and TRBJ2-1; tentatively, D is TRBD1 (5 bases). The V end lost 5 bases, the J end lost 7 bases, and 18 bases lay between the germline ends. This CDR3 region has 15 residues. Germline V gene sequence: CDR1 MNHEY, CDR2 SVGEGT. CDR3 nucleotides: TGTGCCAGCAGTCAAAGGACAAGTGGGTCGAATGAGCAGTTCTTC. Protein: CASSQRTSGSNEQFF.

This clonotype has at least ten counts. This sequence joins TRBV20-1 and TRBJ1-2, with TRBD1 as a possible D gene (5 bases). The CDR3 is 14 residues long. Germline V gene data show CDR1 as DFQATT and CDR2 as SNEGSKA (reference sequence). Trimming cost V 0 bases and J 5 bases, with 13 bases left between them. The CDR3 here is CSARDEGRGYGYTF. The CDR3 DNA is TGCAGTGCTAGAGATGAGGGGCGGGGGTATGGCTACACCTTC.

There are a few counts of this clonotype. The chain has TRBV20-1 and TRBJ2-5; D is possibly TRBD2 (5 bases). V shed 3 bases and J shed 2 bases, with 10 bases lying between them. Germline-derived CDR1 and CDR2 are DFQATT and SNEGSKA (reference sequence). The CDR3 length is 13 residues. CDR3 sequence reads: CSARDSLQETQYF. CDR3 sequence (DNA): TGCAGTGCTAGGGACTCGCTACAAGAGACCCAGTACTTC.

This clonotype has only a few counts. The V call is TRBV28, the J call TRBJ1-5; D is ambiguous. V shed 7 bases and J shed 0 bases, with 7 bases lying between them. Germline V lookup: CDR1 MDHEN, CDR2 SYDVKM. The length of the CDR3 is 13 residues. The CDR3 loop is CASTMGSNQPQHF. The CDR3 nucleotides read TGTGCCAGCACGATGGGTAGCAATCAGCCCCAGCATTTT. Looking up the rest from reference TRBV28 and TRBJ1-5 gives the full variable domain: DVKVTQSSRYLVKRTGEKVFLECVQDMDHENMFWYRQDPGLGLRLIYFSYDVKMKEKGDIPEGYSVSREKKERFSLILESASTNQTSMYLCASTMGSNQPQHFGDGTRLSIL.

The V gene is TRBV5-6, the J gene TRBJ2-1; D is undetermined. Trimming stripped 0 bases from V and 10 bases from J, with 14 bases between. Germline V gene sequence: CDR1 SGHDT, CDR2 YYEEEE. This CDR3 comprises 14 residues. In DNA form, the CDR3 reads TGTGCCAGCAGCTTGGATTTAGGTCAAGGGGAGCAGTTCTTC. Its protein is CASSLDLGQGEQFF.

The CDR3 protein is CASSQVGGMNTEAFF. The CDR3 bases are TGTGCCAGCAGCCAAGTCGGGGGCATGAACACTGAAGCTTTCTTT. The V gene is TRBV3-1, the J gene TRBJ1-1; D may be TRBD1 (6 bases). Germline V lookup: CDR1 LGHDT, CDR2 YNNKEL (reference sequence). The V and J ends lost 1 base and 0 bases respectively, with 9 bases between them. This CDR3 is built from 15 residues.

In its sample, this clonotype was seen a few times. This chain uses TRBV12-3 or TRBV12-4 with TRBJ2-2, with D hard to call. V shed 6 bases and J shed 3 bases, with 2 bases lying between them. The CDR3 is 11 residues long. The CDR3 nucleotides are TGTGCCAGCAGGTACACCGGGGAGCTGTTTTTT. Translated, it gives CASRYTGELFF.